This T cell receptor (beta chain) appears in the sequencing data of a study of monozygotic twins with inflammatory bowel disease. Germline-derived CDR1 and CDR2 are SQVTM and ANQGSEA. This CDR3 has 13 residues. Reprocessing the 5' RACE reads, TCRdb reports a single entry for every CDR3 protein and omits DNA. This sample's table reports approximately 100,000 distinct CDR3 sequences. J is TRBJ2-7 and V is TRBV29-1. Sequencing used blood. The clonotype comes from a human donor with ulcerative colitis or Crohn's disease, or a healthy co-twin of an affected twin (not recorded which). CDR3: CSVEEGRTYEQYF.